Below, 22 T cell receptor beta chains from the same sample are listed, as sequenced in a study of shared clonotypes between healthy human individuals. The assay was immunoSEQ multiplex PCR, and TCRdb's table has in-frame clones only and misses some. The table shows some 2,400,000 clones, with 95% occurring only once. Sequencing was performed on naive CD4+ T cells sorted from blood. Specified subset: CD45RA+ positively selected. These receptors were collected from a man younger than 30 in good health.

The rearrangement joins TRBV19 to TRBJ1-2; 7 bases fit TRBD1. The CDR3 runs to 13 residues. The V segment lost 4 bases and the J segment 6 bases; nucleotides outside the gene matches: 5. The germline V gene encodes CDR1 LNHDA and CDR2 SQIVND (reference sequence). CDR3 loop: CASSTGQYDGYTF. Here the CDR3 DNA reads TGTGCCAGTAGTACGGGACAGTACGATGGCTACACCTTC.

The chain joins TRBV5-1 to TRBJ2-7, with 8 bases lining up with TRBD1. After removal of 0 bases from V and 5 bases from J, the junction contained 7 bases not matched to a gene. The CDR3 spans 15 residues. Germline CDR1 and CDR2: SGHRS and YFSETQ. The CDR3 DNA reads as TGCGCCAGCAGCTTGGAAGGCAGGGGGCTCGACGAGCAGTACTTC. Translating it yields CASSLEGRGLDEQYF.

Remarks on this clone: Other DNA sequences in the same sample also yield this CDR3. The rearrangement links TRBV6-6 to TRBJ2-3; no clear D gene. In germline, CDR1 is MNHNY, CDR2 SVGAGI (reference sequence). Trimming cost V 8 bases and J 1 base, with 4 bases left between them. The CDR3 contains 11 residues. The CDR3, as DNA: TGTGCCAGCGAAGGCACAGATACGCAGTATTTT. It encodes CASEGTDTQYF.

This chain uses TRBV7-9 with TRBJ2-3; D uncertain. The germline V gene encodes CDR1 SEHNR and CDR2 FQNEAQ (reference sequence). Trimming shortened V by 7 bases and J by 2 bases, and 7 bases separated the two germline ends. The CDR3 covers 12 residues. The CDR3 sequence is CASTVLTDTQYF. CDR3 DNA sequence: TGTGCCAGCACCGTACTCACAGATACGCAGTATTTT.

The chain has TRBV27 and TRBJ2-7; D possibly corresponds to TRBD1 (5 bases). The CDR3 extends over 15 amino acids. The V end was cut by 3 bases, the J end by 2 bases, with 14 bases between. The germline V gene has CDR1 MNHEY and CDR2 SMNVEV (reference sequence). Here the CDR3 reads CASSFEQEKAYEQYF. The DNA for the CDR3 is TGTGCCAGCAGTTTTGAACAGGAAAAAGCCTACGAGCAGTACTTC.

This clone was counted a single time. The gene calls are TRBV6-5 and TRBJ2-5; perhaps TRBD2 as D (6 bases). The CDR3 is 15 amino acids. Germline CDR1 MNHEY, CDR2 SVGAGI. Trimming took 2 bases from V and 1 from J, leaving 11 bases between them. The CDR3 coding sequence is TGTGCCAGCAGTTACCAGGTGGGGGGCCAAGAGACCCAGTACTTC. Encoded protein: CASSYQVGGQETQYF.

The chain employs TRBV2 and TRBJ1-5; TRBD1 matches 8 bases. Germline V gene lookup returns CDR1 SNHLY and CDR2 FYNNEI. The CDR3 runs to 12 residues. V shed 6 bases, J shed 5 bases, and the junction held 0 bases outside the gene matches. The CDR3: CASRDRDQPQHF. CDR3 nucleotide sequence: TGTGCCAGCAGGGACAGGGATCAGCCCCAGCATTTT.

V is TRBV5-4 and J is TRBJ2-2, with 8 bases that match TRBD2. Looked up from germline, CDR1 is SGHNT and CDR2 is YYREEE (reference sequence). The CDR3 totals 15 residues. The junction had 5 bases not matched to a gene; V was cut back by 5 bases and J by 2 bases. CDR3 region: CASRPTSGNTGELFF. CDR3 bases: TGTGCCAGCAGGCCCACTAGCGGAAACACCGGGGAGCTGTTTTTT.

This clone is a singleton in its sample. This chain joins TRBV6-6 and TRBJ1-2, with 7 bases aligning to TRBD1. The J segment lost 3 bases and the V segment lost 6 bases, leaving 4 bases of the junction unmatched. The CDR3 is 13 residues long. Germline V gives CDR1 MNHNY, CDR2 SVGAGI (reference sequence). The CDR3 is CASRQGGDYGYTF. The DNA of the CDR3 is TGTGCCAGCAGGCAAGGGGGCGACTATGGCTACACCTTC.

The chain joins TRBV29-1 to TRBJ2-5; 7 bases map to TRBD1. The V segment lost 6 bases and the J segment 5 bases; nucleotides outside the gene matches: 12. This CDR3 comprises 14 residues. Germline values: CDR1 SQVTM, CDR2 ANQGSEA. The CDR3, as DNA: TGCAGCGTCCCGAGGACAGGAAAAAAGGAGACCCAGTACTTC. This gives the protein CSVPRTGKKETQYF.

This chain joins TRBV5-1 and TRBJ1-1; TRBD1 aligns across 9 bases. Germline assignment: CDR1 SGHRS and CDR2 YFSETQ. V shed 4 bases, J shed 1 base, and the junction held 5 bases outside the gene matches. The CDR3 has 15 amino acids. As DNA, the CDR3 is TGCGCCAGCAGCCCACAGGGGGCCCCGAACACTGAAGCTTTCTTT. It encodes CASSPQGAPNTEAFF.

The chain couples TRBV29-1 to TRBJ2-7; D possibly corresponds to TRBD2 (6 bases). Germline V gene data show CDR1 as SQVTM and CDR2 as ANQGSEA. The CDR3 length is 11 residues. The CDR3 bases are TGCGCCGGGGGAGCAACATACGAGCAGTACTTC. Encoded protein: CAGGATYEQYF.

Written as DNA, the CDR3 is TGCGCCAGCAGCCTTCAATCCGGGACACCATACAATGAGCAGTTCTTC. As protein: CASSLQSGTPYNEQFF. The chain uses TRBV4-3 and TRBJ2-1; maybe TRBD1 (6 bases). Trimming took off 4 bases at V and 4 bases at J, with 17 bases between the two ends. The CDR3 is 16 amino acids. Germline V lookup: CDR1 LGHNA, CDR2 YSLEER.

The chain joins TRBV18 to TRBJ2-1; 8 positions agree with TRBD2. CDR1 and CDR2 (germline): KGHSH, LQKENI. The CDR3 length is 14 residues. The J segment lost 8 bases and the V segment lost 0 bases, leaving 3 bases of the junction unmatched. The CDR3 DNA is TGTGCCAGCTCACCACCTAGCGGGACGGATGAGCAGTTCTTC. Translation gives CASSPPSGTDEQFF.

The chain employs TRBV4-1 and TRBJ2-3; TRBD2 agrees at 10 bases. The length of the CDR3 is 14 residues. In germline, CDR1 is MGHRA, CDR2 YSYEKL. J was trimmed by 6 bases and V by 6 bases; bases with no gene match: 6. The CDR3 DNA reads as TGCGCCAGCAGACCAGCGGGGGGGCCTGATACGCAGTATTTT. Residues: CASRPAGGPDTQYF.

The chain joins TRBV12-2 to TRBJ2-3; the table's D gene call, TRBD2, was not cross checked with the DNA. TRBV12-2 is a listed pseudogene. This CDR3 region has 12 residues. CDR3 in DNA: TGTGCAAGTCGCTTAGTTAGTAATACGCAGTATTTT. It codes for CASRLVSNTQYF.

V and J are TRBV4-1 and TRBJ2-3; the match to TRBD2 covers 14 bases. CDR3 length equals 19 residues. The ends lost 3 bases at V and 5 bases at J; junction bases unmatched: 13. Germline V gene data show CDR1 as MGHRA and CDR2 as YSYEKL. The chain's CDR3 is CASSHLGLAGGPEGDTQYF. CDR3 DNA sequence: TGCGCCAGCAGCCACCTAGGACTAGCGGGGGGACCCGAGGGAGATACGCAGTATTTT.

CDR3: CASSEAGSAEAFF. DNA of the CDR3: TGTGCCAGCAGTGAAGCCGGTTCTGCTGAAGCTTTCTTT. J is TRBJ1-1 and V is TRBV25-1; D remains ambiguous. CDR1 is MGHDK and CDR2 is SYGVNS in the germline V gene. CDR3 length: 13 amino acids. The germline V and J ends were trimmed by 2 bases and 6 bases, with 10 bases remaining between them.

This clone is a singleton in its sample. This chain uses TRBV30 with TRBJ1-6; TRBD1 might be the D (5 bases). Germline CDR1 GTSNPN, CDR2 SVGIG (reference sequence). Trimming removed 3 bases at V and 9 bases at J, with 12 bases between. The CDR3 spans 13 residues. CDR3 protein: CAWRGQGGSPLHF. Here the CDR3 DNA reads TGTGCCTGGAGGGGCCAGGGAGGTTCACCCCTCCACTTT.

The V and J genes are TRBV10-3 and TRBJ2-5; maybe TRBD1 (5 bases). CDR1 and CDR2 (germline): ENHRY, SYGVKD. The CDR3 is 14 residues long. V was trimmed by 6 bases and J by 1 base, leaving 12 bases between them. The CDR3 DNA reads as TGTGCCATCAGCCCCCAGGGTGTCCAAGAGACCCAGTACTTC. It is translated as CAISPQGVQETQYF.

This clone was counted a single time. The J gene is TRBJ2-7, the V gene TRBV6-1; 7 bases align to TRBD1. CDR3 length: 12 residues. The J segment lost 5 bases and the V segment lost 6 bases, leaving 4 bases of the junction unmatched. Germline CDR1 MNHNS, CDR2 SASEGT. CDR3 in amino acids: CASRVTGDEQYF. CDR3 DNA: TGTGCCAGCAGAGTCACAGGGGACGAGCAGTACTTC.

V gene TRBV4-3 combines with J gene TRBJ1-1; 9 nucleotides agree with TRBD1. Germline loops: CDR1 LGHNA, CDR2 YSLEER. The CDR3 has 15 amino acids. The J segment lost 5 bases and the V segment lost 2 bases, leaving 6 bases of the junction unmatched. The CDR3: CASSQRGTGKTEAFF. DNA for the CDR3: TGCGCCAGCAGCCAACGAGGGACAGGGAAGACTGAAGCTTTCTTT.